The clone carrying this T cell receptor (beta chain) was detected many times. Between the trimmed V and J ends, which lost 0 bases and 5 bases, there was a span of 1 base. The CDR3 sequence is 11 residues long. Germline lookup yields CDR1 SGDLS and CDR2 YYNGEE. One entry per CDR3 protein results from TCRdb running MiXCR on the 5' RACE reads. The table shows fewer than 30,000 distinct CDR3 sequences, with just over 2.5% occurring only once. The data belong to a study of CD8 T cells in ankylosing spondylitis. The source of this sequence is a female donor with ankylosing spondylitis or in good health (not recorded which). Sequencing used blood, either unsorted or a sorted T cell fraction (not recorded which). The rearrangement uses TRBV9 and TRBJ2-3, with D hard to call. CDR3 sequence (DNA): TGTGCCAGCAGCGTAGAAGATACGCAGTATTTT. This encodes CASSVEDTQYF.